This passage covers 8 T cell receptor beta chains from one sample sequenced in a study of blood T cell repertoires in COVID-19. The method was immunoSEQ multiplex PCR; TCRdb's version includes in-frame clones alone and lacks a portion of them. The table shows roughly 71,000 clones, with roughly 90% occurring only once. Sequenced material: peripheral blood. The receptors derive from a man aged 50 to 60 with acute or convalescent COVID-19.

This clone was seen a few times. The chain links TRBV5-1 to TRBJ2-7, with 9 bases matching TRBD2. Germline-derived CDR1 and CDR2 are SGHRS and YFSETQ. The trim removed 3 bases at V and 6 bases at J, leaving 7 bases unmatched. This CDR3 comprises 14 residues. CDR3 bases: TGCGCCAGCAGCTCGCGGGAGGGTTTTGGCGAGCAGTACTTC. Translated: CASSSREGFGEQYF.

The V call is TRBV12-3 or TRBV12-4, the J call TRBJ1-2; tentative D call: TRBD1 (6 bases). Trimming pared 3 bases from V and 8 bases from J, leaving 10 bases between. The CDR3 consists of 12 residues. The CDR3 reads CASSFGGRGYTF. The DNA of the CDR3 is TGTGCCAGCAGTTTTGGGGGCAGAGGCTACACCTTC.

The rearrangement uses TRBV10-3 and TRBJ2-6; D gene ambiguous. The germline CDR1 and CDR2 sequences are ENHRY and SYGVKD. V gave up 3 bases and J gave up 0 bases, with 3 bases separating them. The CDR3 runs to 14 residues. The CDR3 region is CAISDRSGANVLTF. The CDR3 bases are TGTGCCATCAGTGATCGCTCTGGGGCCAACGTCCTGACTTTC.

The chain joins TRBV27 to TRBJ2-7, with 11 bases aligning to TRBD1. CDR3 length equals 15 residues. After removal of 2 bases from V and 4 bases from J, the junction contained 4 bases not matched to a gene. Germline V gene sequence: CDR1 MNHEY, CDR2 SMNVEV (reference sequence). This CDR3 reads CASSLRGQGAYEQYF. In nucleotides, the CDR3 is TGTGCCAGCAGTTTACGTGGACAGGGGGCTTACGAGCAGTACTTC.

The chain has TRBV27 and TRBJ2-2; 8 nucleotides line up with TRBD1. The V and J ends lost 2 bases and 8 bases, in that order; junction bases with no gene match: 7. This CDR3 is built from 15 residues. The V gene's germline CDR1 is MNHEY and CDR2 SMNVEV (reference sequence). The CDR3 reads CASSLPGGAKGELFF. CDR3 coding DNA: TGTGCCAGCAGTTTACCAGGGGGCGCGAAAGGGGAGCTGTTTTTT.

The V call is TRBV4-2, the J call TRBJ2-2; tentative D call: TRBD1 (7 bases). Trimming stripped 1 base from V and 0 bases from J, with 15 bases between. The CDR3 is made up of 18 amino acids. Per germline, CDR1 LGHNA and CDR2 YNFKEQ. Written as DNA, the CDR3 is TGTGCCAGCAGCCAAGGGCTTGGAGGGGGCCCGAACACCGGGGAGCTGTTTTTT. It is translated as CASSQGLGGGPNTGELFF.

The chain joins TRBV12-5 to TRBJ1-5, with a tentative D call TRBD1 (6 bases). The CDR3 extends over 14 amino acids. Germline values: CDR1 LGHNT, CDR2 FRNRAP. Trimming left V 3 bases short and J 5 bases short, with 11 bases between. The CDR3 region is CASGFYRADQPQHF. DNA for the CDR3: TGTGCTAGTGGTTTCTACAGGGCGGATCAGCCCCAGCATTTT. The full variable domain, with the rest looked up from reference TRBV12-5 and TRBJ1-5, is DARVTQTPRHKVTEMGQEVTMRCQPILGHNTVFWYRQTMMQGLELLAYFRNRAPLDDSGMPKDRFSAEMPDATLATLKIQPSEPRDSAVYFCASGFYRADQPQHFGDGTRLSIL.

This sequence joins TRBV6-5 and TRBJ2-5; TRBD2 matches at 8 bases. This CDR3 is 16 amino acids long. Germline CDR1 and CDR2: MNHEY and SVGAGI. V was pared by 1 base and J by 1 base, with 5 bases of the junction left unmatched. CDR3 in DNA: TGTGCCAGCAGTTACTGGCTAGCGGGCCCCCAAGAGACCCAGTACTTC. It encodes CASSYWLAGPQETQYF.